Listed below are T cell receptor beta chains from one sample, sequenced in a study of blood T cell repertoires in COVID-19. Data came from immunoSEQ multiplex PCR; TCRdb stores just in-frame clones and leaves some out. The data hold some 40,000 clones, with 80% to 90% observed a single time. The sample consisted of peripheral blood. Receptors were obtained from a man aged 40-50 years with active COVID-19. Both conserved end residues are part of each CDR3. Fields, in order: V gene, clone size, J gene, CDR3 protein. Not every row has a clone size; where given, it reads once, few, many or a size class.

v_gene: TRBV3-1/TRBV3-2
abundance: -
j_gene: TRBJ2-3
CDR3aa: CASSQVGGQYF

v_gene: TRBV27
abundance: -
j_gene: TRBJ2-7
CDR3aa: CASSSRTGVNEQYF

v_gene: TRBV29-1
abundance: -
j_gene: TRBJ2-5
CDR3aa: CSGAGSSQETQYF

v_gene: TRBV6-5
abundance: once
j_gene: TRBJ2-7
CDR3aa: CASRLQVTTYEQYF

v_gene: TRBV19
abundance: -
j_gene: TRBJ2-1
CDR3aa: CASSIGRVRNEQFF

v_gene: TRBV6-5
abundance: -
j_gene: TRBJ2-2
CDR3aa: CASSRDYTNTGELFF

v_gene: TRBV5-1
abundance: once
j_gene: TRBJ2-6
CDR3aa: CASSSTGAGANVLTF

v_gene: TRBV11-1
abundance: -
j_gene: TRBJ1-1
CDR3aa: CASSLFVSTEAFF

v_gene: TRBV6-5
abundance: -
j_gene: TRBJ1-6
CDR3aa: CASGKQGLNSPLHF

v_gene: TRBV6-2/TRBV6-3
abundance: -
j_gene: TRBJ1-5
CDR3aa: CASSLKQGAYQPQHF

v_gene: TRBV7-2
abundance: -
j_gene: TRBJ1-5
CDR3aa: CASSSGGDSNQPQHF

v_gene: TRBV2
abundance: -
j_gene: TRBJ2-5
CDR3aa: CASRKAHVRETQYF

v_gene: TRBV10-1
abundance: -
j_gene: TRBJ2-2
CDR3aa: CASGDHTGELFF

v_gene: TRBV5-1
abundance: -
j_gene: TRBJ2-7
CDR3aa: CASSSRPGGLNEQYF

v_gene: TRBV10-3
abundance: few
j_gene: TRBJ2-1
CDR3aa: CAISEASGRDNEQFF

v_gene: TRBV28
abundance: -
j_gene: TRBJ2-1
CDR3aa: CASRLTGAGNNEQFF

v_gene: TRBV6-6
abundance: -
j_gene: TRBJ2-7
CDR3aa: CASSLQGRGYEQYF

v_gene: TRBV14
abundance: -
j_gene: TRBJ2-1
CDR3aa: CASSQLAGASYNEQFF

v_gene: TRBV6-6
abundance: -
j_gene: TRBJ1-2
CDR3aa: CASSRVGAEDRLGGYTF

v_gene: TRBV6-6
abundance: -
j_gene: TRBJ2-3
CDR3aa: CASSLRVGTSGSKTDTQYF

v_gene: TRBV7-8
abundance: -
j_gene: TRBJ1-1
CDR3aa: CASSLDRRNTEAFF

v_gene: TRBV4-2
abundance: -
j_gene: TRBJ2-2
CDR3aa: CASSPVFGAANTGELFF

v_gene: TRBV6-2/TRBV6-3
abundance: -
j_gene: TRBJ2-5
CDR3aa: CASSQGTSQYF

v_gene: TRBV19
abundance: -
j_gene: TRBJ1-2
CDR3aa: CASRRQGEVEGYTF

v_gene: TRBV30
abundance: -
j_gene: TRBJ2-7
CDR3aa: CAWSGKRETHEQYF

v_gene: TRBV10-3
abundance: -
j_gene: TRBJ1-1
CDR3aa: CAITLGQGTEAFF

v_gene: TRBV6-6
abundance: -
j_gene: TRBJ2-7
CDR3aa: CASSSLPGTASYEQYF

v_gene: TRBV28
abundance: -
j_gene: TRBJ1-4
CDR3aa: CASSFGGTGGGNEKLFF

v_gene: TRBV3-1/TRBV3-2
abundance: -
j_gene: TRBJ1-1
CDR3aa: CASSQSHHRGGNTEAFF

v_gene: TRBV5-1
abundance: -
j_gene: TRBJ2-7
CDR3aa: CASSFGGGEEYF

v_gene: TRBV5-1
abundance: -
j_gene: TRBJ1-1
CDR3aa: CASALGLSGQPARRVNTEAFF

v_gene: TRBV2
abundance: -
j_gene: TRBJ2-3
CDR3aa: CASTSTGGKTDTQYF

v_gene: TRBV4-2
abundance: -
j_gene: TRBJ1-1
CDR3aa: CASSQVPGALNTEAFF

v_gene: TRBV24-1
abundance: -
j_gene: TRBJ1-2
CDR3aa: CATSVIDSYLLYGYTF

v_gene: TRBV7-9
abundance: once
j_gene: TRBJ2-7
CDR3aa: CASSLEERFYEQYF

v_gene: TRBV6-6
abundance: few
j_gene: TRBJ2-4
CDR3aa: CASSRLPGRAHHDIQYF

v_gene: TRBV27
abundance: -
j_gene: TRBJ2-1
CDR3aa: CASSLSLAGEQFF

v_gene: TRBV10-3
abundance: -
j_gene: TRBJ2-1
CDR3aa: CAISDRGSNNEQFF

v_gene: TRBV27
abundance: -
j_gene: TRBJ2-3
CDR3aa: CASSLSLSADTQYF

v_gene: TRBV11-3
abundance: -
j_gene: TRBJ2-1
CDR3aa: CASSLEAAGDQFF

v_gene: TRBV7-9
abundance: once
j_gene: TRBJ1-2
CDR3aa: CASSREGYDYTF

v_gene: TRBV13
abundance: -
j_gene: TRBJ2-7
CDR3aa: CASSRDRLAGSYEQYF

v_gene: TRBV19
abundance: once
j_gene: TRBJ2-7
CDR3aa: CASRTGDEQYF

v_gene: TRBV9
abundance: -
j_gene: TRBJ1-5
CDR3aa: CASSVAGSIDQPQHF

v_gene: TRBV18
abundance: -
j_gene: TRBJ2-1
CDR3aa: CASSPGTGARNEQFF

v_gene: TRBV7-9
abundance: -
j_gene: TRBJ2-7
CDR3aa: CASSSWTSGEQYF

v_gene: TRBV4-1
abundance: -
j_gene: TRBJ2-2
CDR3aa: CASSRPTSGIGAGELFF

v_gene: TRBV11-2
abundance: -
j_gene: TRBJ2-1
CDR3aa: CASSPAGLTNNEQFF

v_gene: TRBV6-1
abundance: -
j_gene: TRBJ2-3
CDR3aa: CASSDPNTDTQYF

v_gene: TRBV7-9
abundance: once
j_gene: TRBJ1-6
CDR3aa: CASSFAGTGANNSPLHF

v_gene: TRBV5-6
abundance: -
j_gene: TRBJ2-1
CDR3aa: CASSWDFNEQFF

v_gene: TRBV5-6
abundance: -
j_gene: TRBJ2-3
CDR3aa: CASSLARWGGPSDTQYF